These T cell receptor beta chains were read from a single sample in a study of response to subunit inactivated influenza vaccine. TCRdb called the RT-PCR reads again in MiXCR, with one record for every CDR3 protein. The repertoire has about 500,000 distinct CDR3 sequences, approximately 16% of them found once; the top ten carry approximately 3%. Source: CD4+ T cells sorted from PBMCs, taken approximately 25 months after vaccination. These TCRs come from a man between 50 and 75 years old who received an inactivated influenza vaccine. Both conserved end residues are part of each CDR3. The D gene is left open where the match is weak. Where a row states a size, it is once, few, many or the class of an expanded clone; other rows omit it.

v_gene	d_gene	j_gene	abundance	CDR3aa	CDR3nt
TRBV18	.	TRBJ2-1	few	CASSPRQLHTYNEQFF	TGTGCCAGCTCACCACGTCAGTTACATACTTACAATGAGCAGTTCTTC
TRBV5-1	TRBD1	TRBJ2-2	many	CASSKTGDLSGELFF	TGCGCCAGCAGCAAGACAGGGGATTTATCCGGGGAGCTGTTTTTT
TRBV5-1	.	TRBJ2-5	few	CASSEQGQETQYF	TGCGCCAGCAGTGAGCAGGGCCAAGAGACCCAGTACTTC
TRBV12-3/TRBV12-4	.	TRBJ2-7	.	CASSLGIGEGEQYF	TGTGCCAGCAGTTTGGGAATAGGTGAGGGTGAGCAGTACTTC
TRBV20-1	.	TRBJ1-2	many	CSASIRSGYTF	TGCAGTGCTAGCATTAGGAGCGGCTACACCTTC
TRBV24-1	.	TRBJ1-2	.	CATSHNLGGGYTF	TGTGCCACCAGCCACAACCTCGGGGGTGGCTACACCTTC
TRBV7-9	.	TRBJ1-3	few	CASSFGDTGNTIYF	TGTGCCAGCAGCTTCGGGGACACTGGAAACACCATATATTTT
TRBV7-2	.	TRBJ2-7	.	CASSLYRTPSYEQYF	TGTGCCAGCAGCTTATACCGGACTCCATCCTACGAGCAGTACTTC
TRBV3-1	.	TRBJ2-5	few	CASSQVPGTTETQYF	TGTGCCAGCAGCCAAGTTCCGGGTACTACGGAGACCCAGTACTTC
TRBV12-3/TRBV12-4	.	TRBJ1-5	few	CASSQGTNQPQHF	TGTGCCAGCAGTCAGGGGACCAATCAGCCCCAGCATTTT
TRBV5-1	.	TRBJ2-5	few	CASSLGQLEGTQYF	TGCGCCAGCAGCTTGGGTCAGCTTGAAGGGACCCAGTACTTC